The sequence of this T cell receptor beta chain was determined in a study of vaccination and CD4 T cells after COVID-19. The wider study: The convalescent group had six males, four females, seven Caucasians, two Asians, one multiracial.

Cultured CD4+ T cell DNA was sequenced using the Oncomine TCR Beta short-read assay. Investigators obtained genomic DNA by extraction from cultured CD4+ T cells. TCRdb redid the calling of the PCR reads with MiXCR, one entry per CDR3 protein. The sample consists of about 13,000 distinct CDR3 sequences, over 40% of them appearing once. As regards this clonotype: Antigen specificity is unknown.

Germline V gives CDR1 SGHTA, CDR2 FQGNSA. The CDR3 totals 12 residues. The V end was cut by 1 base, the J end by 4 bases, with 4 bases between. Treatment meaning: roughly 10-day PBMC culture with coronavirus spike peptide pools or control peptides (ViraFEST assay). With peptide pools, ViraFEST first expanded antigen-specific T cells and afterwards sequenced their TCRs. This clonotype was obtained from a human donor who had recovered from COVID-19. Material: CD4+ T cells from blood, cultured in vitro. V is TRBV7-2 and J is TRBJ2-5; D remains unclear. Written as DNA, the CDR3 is TGTGCCAGCAGCTTAGTTGGAGAGACCCAGTACTTC. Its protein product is CASSLVGETQYF. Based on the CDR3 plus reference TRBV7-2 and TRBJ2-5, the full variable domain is GAGVSQSPSNKVTEKGKDVELRCDPISGHTALYWYRQSLGQGLEFLIYFQGNSAPDKSGLPSDRFSAERTGGSVSTLTIQRTQQEDSAVYLCASSLVGETQYFGPGTRLLVL.